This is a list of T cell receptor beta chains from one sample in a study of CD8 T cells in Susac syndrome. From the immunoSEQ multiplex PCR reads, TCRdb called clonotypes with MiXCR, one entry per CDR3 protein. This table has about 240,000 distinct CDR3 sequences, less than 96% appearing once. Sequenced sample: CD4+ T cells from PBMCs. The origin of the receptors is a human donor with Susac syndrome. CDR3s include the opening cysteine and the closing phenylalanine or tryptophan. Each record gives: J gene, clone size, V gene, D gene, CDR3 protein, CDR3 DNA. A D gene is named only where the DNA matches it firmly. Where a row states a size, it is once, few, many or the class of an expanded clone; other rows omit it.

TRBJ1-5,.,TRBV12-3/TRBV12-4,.,CASSQPSRQPQHF,TGTGCCAGCAGCCAACCCTCCCGGCAGCCCCAGCATTTT
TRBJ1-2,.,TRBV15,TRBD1,CATSRRTGDGYTF,TGTGCCACCAGCAGACGTACAGGGGACGGCTACACCTTC
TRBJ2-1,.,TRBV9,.,CASSLGGTRYNEQFF,TGTGCCAGCAGCCTTGGTGGGACCCGTTACAATGAGCAGTTCTTC
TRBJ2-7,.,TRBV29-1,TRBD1,CSVRTRDSYEQYF,TGCAGCGTACGGACCCGGGACAGCTACGAGCAGTACTTC
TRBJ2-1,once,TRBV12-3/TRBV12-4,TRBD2,CASRSSGTYNEQFF,TGTGCCAGCAGATCCAGCGGGACCTACAATGAGCAGTTCTTC
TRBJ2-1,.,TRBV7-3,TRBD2,CASSLMLAGDNEQFF,TGTGCCAGCAGCTTAATGCTAGCGGGAGACAATGAGCAGTTCTTC
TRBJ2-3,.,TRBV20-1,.,CSASELVGATDTQYF,TGCAGTGCTAGCGAATTAGTGGGGGCCACAGATACGCAGTATTTT
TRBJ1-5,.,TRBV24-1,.,CATLAPGNWSNQPQHF,TGTGCCACCCTCGCTCCAGGGAATTGGAGCAATCAGCCCCAGCATTTT
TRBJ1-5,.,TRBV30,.,CAWGRGTGQPQHF,TGTGCCTGGGGAAGGGGGACGGGTCAGCCCCAGCATTTT
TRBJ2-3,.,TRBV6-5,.,CASSFYSTSTDTQYF,TGTGCCAGCAGTTTCTATTCTACTAGCACAGATACGCAGTATTTT
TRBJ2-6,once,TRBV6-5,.,CASSYSYSGANVLTF,TGTGCCAGCAGTTACTCTTACTCTGGGGCCAACGTCCTGACTTTC
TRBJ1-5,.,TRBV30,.,CAWNGQGGNQPQHF,TGTGCCTGGAATGGGCAGGGTGGCAATCAGCCCCAGCATTTT
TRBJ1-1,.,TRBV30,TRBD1,CAWSVGRTGEAFF,TGTGCCTGGAGTGTTGGACGGACAGGTGAAGCTTTCTTT
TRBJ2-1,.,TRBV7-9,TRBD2,CASSPTSGAKQFF,TGTGCCAGCAGCCCGACTAGCGGGGCTAAGCAGTTCTTC
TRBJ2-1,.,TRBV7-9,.,CASSARGTEYNEQFF,TGTGCCAGCAGCGCCCGGGGGACAGAGTACAATGAGCAGTTCTTC